This is a list of T cell receptor beta chains from one sample in a study of T cell responses to AZD1222 COVID-19 vaccine. Repertoires were generated with immunoSEQ multiplex PCR, while TCRdb's copy carries only in-frame clones and drops some. The sample lists 130,000 to 150,000 clones; approximately 88% were seen once. The input for sequencing was peripheral blood, taken on day 0 of AZD1222 vaccination. The receptor source for this set is an adult in good health. CDR3s leave out the opening cysteine and the closing phenylalanine or tryptophan. Each record gives: V gene, D gene, CDR3 protein. A D gene is named only where the DNA matches it firmly.

v_call: TRBV4-3; d_call: NA; cdr3_aa: ASSQPPGGGYT
v_call: TRBV2; d_call: NA; cdr3_aa: ASNPGRNTGELF
v_call: TRBV19; d_call: NA; cdr3_aa: ASSIGRTALNYGYT
v_call: TRBV7-3; d_call: NA; cdr3_aa: ASSPQMNTEAF
v_call: TRBV4-3; d_call: NA; cdr3_aa: ASSQGLTGGDNQPQH
v_call: TRBV9; d_call: NA; cdr3_aa: ASSVGSIRDTQY
v_call: TRBV9; d_call: NA; cdr3_aa: ASSFGQSTGELF
v_call: TRBV7-9; d_call: NA; cdr3_aa: ASSLVRGTNYGYT
v_call: TRBV19; d_call: TRBD2; cdr3_aa: ASSTSGLGGETQY
v_call: TRBV7-2; d_call: NA; cdr3_aa: ASSLQFQETQY
v_call: TRBV6-5; d_call: NA; cdr3_aa: ASRPRGGPYYEQY
v_call: TRBV30; d_call: NA; cdr3_aa: AYQIQGTEAF
v_call: TRBV3-1/TRBV3-2; d_call: TRBD2; cdr3_aa: ASSQDRNLAGDTGELF
v_call: TRBV7-2; d_call: TRBD1; cdr3_aa: ASSSRDRYSAGELF
v_call: TRBV10-2; d_call: NA; cdr3_aa: ASSFGSQLYGYT
v_call: TRBV24-1; d_call: NA; cdr3_aa: ATSDQTNRAST
v_call: TRBV27; d_call: NA; cdr3_aa: ASSRLTGGAGGYT
v_call: TRBV18; d_call: TRBD1; cdr3_aa: ASSATGTGRETQY
v_call: TRBV10-3; d_call: NA; cdr3_aa: AISESGTVRNTIY
v_call: TRBV19; d_call: NA; cdr3_aa: ASSRGEGQPQH
v_call: TRBV7-3; d_call: NA; cdr3_aa: ASSFNSNQPQH
v_call: TRBV6-1; d_call: TRBD2; cdr3_aa: ASSASLAGGVGEQF
v_call: TRBV9; d_call: NA; cdr3_aa: ASSGGLINQPQH
v_call: TRBV7-2; d_call: TRBD1; cdr3_aa: ASSLARTGVNSPLH
v_call: TRBV7-2; d_call: TRBD1; cdr3_aa: ASSLQQGAAVEQF
v_call: TRBV29-1; d_call: NA; cdr3_aa: SVDGGNSPYEQY
v_call: TRBV5-1; d_call: TRBD1; cdr3_aa: ASSLAGDRVVNTEAF
v_call: TRBV18; d_call: NA; cdr3_aa: ASSPIYSATNEKLF
v_call: TRBV19; d_call: TRBD1; cdr3_aa: ASSPSGTGGAEGYT
v_call: TRBV11-1; d_call: NA; cdr3_aa: ASSLDEQRNEKLF
v_call: TRBV5-6; d_call: NA; cdr3_aa: ASSLVSGNYGYT
v_call: TRBV6-5; d_call: NA; cdr3_aa: ASGTGSQPQH
v_call: TRBV3-1/TRBV3-2; d_call: TRBD2; cdr3_aa: ASSQAPGLAGTQY
v_call: TRBV5-5; d_call: NA; cdr3_aa: ASSLQATGPGNTIY
v_call: TRBV2; d_call: NA; cdr3_aa: ASSGDSPLH
v_call: TRBV7-2; d_call: TRBD1; cdr3_aa: ASSPGTGYGYT
v_call: TRBV10-3; d_call: NA; cdr3_aa: AILEGGTDTQY
v_call: TRBV10-3; d_call: NA; cdr3_aa: AISEERAGETGELF
v_call: TRBV11-2; d_call: TRBD1; cdr3_aa: ASSRDRTTGELF
v_call: TRBV5-1; d_call: NA; cdr3_aa: ASSSLGGAAQETQY
v_call: TRBV2; d_call: TRBD1; cdr3_aa: ASRVDRDRANQPQH
v_call: TRBV9; d_call: NA; cdr3_aa: ASSGNPRGTYNEQF
v_call: TRBV10-3; d_call: NA; cdr3_aa: AISQTGNTGELF
v_call: TRBV6-1; d_call: TRBD1; cdr3_aa: ASSEVPPGQVPPLNTEAF
v_call: TRBV6-5; d_call: NA; cdr3_aa: ASHRTVNTEAF
v_call: TRBV18; d_call: NA; cdr3_aa: ASSPPRRAEAF
v_call: TRBV5-1; d_call: TRBD1; cdr3_aa: ASSTGVGDQPQH
v_call: TRBV11-1; d_call: NA; cdr3_aa: ASSQNLYNSPLH
v_call: TRBV6-5; d_call: NA; cdr3_aa: ASQLQGGSPDTQY
v_call: TRBV5-1; d_call: NA; cdr3_aa: ASSLGEVSNQPQH
v_call: TRBV28; d_call: NA; cdr3_aa: ASTGNSPLH
v_call: TRBV9; d_call: NA; cdr3_aa: ASSPSNTGELF
v_call: TRBV18; d_call: NA; cdr3_aa: ASSSQGNQPQH
v_call: TRBV29-1; d_call: NA; cdr3_aa: SVATVIGANNEQF
v_call: TRBV6-2/TRBV6-3; d_call: NA; cdr3_aa: ASSTESYEQY
v_call: TRBV11-2; d_call: TRBD1; cdr3_aa: ASSLVPQGAISPLH
v_call: TRBV3-1/TRBV3-2; d_call: NA; cdr3_aa: ASSFRVTNYGYT